This TCR beta chain comes out of a study of vaccination effects on CD4 cells after COVID-19. For the study at large: It was a median of 72 days after the second dose that post-vaccine samples were obtained.

Trimming cost V 3 bases and J 8 bases, with 10 bases left between them. Germline V gene lookup returns CDR1 MNHEY and CDR2 SMNVEV (reference sequence). The CDR3 runs to 13 residues. The method was immunoSEQ multiplex PCR; TCRdb's version includes in-frame clones alone and lacks a portion of them. The sample yields around 46,000 clones, around 70% seen once. With the ViraFEST assay, the study expanded antigen-specific CD4+ T cells using viral peptide pools, then sequenced them. CD4+ T cell isolation took place after 10 days of culture. Each participant was administered two doses of either the BNT162b2 or the mRNA-1273 vaccine. As for this clone: Its target is unknown.

The receptor's source is a human donor who received a COVID-19 vaccine. J is TRBJ1-4 and V is TRBV27; weak D call: TRBD1 (5 bases). The specimen comprised CD4+ T cells from PBMCs cultured with HCoV-OC43 spike peptides, sampled after COVID-19 vaccination. Specified subset: HCoV-OC43 spike overlapping peptide pool stimulation. The CDR3 DNA reads as TGTGCCAGCAGTTTCCAGGGTGGAGAAAAACTGTTTTTT. Translating it yields CASSFQGGEKLFF. Supplemented by reference TRBV27 and TRBJ1-4, the full variable domain reads EAQVTQNPRYLITVTGKKLTVTCSQNMNHEYMSWYRQDPGLGLRQIYYSMNVEVTDKGDVPEGYKVSRKEKRNFPLILESPSPNQTSLYFCASSFQGGEKLFFGSGTQLSVL.